Below, 2 T cell receptor beta chains from the same sample are listed, as sequenced in a study of response to subunit inactivated influenza vaccine. From the RT-PCR reads, TCRdb called clonotypes with MiXCR, one entry per CDR3 protein. The sample holds 560,000 or so distinct CDR3 sequences, 6.5% to 8% seen once. This sample comprised PBMCs from blood, obtained less than 30 months after vaccination. The receptors originated from a man between 50 and 70 years old who received an inactivated influenza vaccine.

V and J are TRBV2 and TRBJ2-2, with a tentative D call TRBD1 (6 bases). V was clipped by 6 bases and J by 1 base, with 9 bases between them. CDR3 length: 14 residues. Germline-derived CDR1 and CDR2 are SNHLY and FYNNEI. The CDR3 loop reads CASRTGWNTGELFF. CDR3 DNA sequence: TGTGCCAGCAGAACAGGGTGGAACACCGGGGAGCTGTTTTTT.

This clonotype appeared a few times. The genes are TRBV4-2 and TRBJ2-6; the match to TRBD1 covers 8 bases. Trimming cost V 0 bases and J 0 bases; bases outside gene matches: 10. Per the germline V gene, CDR1 is LGHNA and CDR2 is YNFKEQ. The CDR3 sequence is 20 residues long. Here the CDR3 reads CASSQDRGDRPSSGANVLTF. The CDR3 DNA follows: TGTGCCAGCAGCCAAGATCGAGGGGACAGGCCCAGCTCTGGGGCCAACGTCCTGACTTTC.